A single sample gave rise to the 30 T cell receptor beta chains below, sequenced in a study of T cells in Graves' hyperthyroidism and ophthalmopathy. RNA transcripts were the template for amplifying TCR beta CDR3 regions. HTBI primers were the set used in a first-round RT-PCR of the TCR CDR3. TCRdb used MiXCR to reprocess the multiplex PCR reads, holding one entry per CDR3 protein. This table has some 400,000 distinct CDR3 sequences, 14% appearing once. The sequenced material came from blood. The receptors derive from an older woman with Graves' hyperthyroidism.

The gene calls are TRBV10-2 and TRBJ2-7, with 8 positions matching TRBD2. V shed 7 bases and J 3 bases; nucleotides not matched to a gene: 8. CDR3 length equals 14 residues. Germline lookup yields CDR1 WSHSY and CDR2 SAAADI. The CDR3 coding sequence is TGCGCCAGCACCCGCCTAGCGGGCATCTACGAGCAGTACTTC. Its protein product is CASTRLAGIYEQYF.

A few counts support this clonotype. The V call is TRBV13, the J call TRBJ1-1; 8 bases map to TRBD1. Germline V gives CDR1 PRHDT, CDR2 FYEKMQ (reference sequence). The CDR3 contains 16 residues. The V gene end was trimmed by 6 bases and the J gene end by 1 base; junction bases not matched to a gene: 10. The CDR3 sequence is CASRRTGRGRNTEAFF. The CDR3 DNA reads TGTGCCAGCAGGCGGACAGGGAGAGGTCGGAACACTGAAGCTTTCTTT.

This clonotype was observed many times. The CDR3 coding sequence is TGTGCCAGCAGCTTGACTAGCGGGAGGGTCGGGACCCAGTACTTC. It codes for CASSLTSGRVGTQYF. The J gene is TRBJ2-5, the V gene TRBV7-8, with 14 bases matching TRBD2. Germline assignment: CDR1 SGHVS and CDR2 FQNEAQ. Germline trimming cut 3 bases from V and 7 bases from J; bases unmatched to any gene: 4. This CDR3 contains 15 residues.

The rearrangement uses TRBV13 and TRBJ1-1, with unresolved D. Looked up from germline, CDR1 is PRHDT and CDR2 is FYEKMQ (reference sequence). The ends were cut back, 5 bases at V and 8 bases at J, with 15 bases in the middle. This CDR3 comprises 13 residues. CDR3 sequence reads: CASSLARKGEAFF. The CDR3 region has the DNA TGTGCCAGCAGCCTCGCCAGAAAAGGAGAAGCTTTCTTT.

This clonotype was seen more than once but under ten times. The chain couples TRBV2 to TRBJ1-5, with 12 positions matching TRBD1. The CDR3 loop spans 15 amino acids. Germline V lookup: CDR1 SNHLY, CDR2 FYNNEI. Losses at the gene ends were 6 bases for V and 6 bases for J; bases not matched to a gene: 6. CDR3 sequence reads: CASREGQGAGQPQHF. The CDR3 nucleotides are TGTGCCAGCAGAGAGGGACAGGGGGCGGGTCAGCCCCAGCATTTT.

This clonotype was counted at least ten times. At one boundary the junction diverges from the germline segment, which might be a read error. This chain uses TRBV7-2 with TRBJ2-2; weak D call: TRBD2 (5 bases). The length of the CDR3 is 16 residues. Germline-derived CDR1 and CDR2 are SGHTA and FQGNSA. CDR3 residues: CASNLNDYSNTGELFF. Written as DNA, the CDR3 is TGTGCCAGCAACTTAAATGACTACTCTAACACCGGGGAGCTGTTTTTT.

This clonotype was seen ten or more times. The rearrangement links TRBV14 to TRBJ1-2; TRBD1 matches at 7 bases. Germline trimming cut 1 base from V and 0 bases from J; bases unmatched to any gene: 11. The CDR3 loop spans 18 amino acids. The germline V gene encodes CDR1 SGHDN and CDR2 FVKESK. The CDR3: CASSQVGGTVLTNYGYTF. CDR3 nucleotides: TGTGCCAGCAGCCAAGTTGGCGGGACAGTGCTGACTAACTATGGCTACACCTTC.

In the case of this clonotype: One end of the junction does not line up with germline, which may come from a read error. This sequence joins TRBV11-2 and TRBJ2-1; the D is unclear. Germline loops: CDR1 SGHAT, CDR2 FQNNGV. This CDR3 contains 14 residues. This CDR3 reads CASIPDPLYNEQFF. CDR3 coding DNA: TGTGCTAGCATCCCGGACCCCCTCTACAATGAGCAGTTCTTC.

The CDR3 loop is CASSLELAGRSYNEQFF. The CDR3, as DNA: TGTGCCAGCAGCTTAGAACTAGCGGGACGCTCCTACAATGAGCAGTTCTTC. This chain joins TRBV11-2 and TRBJ2-1, with TRBD2 matching over 10 bases. Germline V lookup: CDR1 SGHAT, CDR2 FQNNGV. CDR3 length: 17 residues. V lost 0 bases to trimming and J lost 0 bases; unmatched junction nucleotides: 2.

The V and J genes are TRBV6-1 and TRBJ2-3; no reliable D call. CDR1 MNHNS and CDR2 SASEGT come from the germline V gene. V dropped 6 bases and J dropped 4 bases, with 17 bases sitting between them. The CDR3 contains 15 residues. In DNA, the CDR3 is TGTGCCAGCAGCCCCCGGACCCCCCCAGCAGATACGCAGTATTTT. This gives the protein CASSPRTPPADTQYF.

V gene TRBV6-1 combines with J gene TRBJ1-4; 7 bases match TRBD1. V lost 2 bases and J lost 7; bases outside the gene matches: 4. The CDR3 totals 14 residues. Germline V lookup: CDR1 MNHNS, CDR2 SASEGT. CDR3 DNA sequence: TGTGCCAGCAGTGAACCAGGGGGTGGTGAAAAACTGTTTTTT. This sequence encodes CASSEPGGGEKLFF.

This chain links TRBV19 with TRBJ1-1; no definite D call. Germline CDR1 is LNHDA and CDR2 is SQIVND (reference sequence). The CDR3 contains 14 residues. Trimming shortened V by 9 bases and J by 4 bases, and 18 bases separated the two germline ends. The CDR3 loop is CASRPLVPFTEAFF. In DNA form, the CDR3 reads TGTGCCAGCCGCCCCCTCGTCCCTTTCACTGAAGCTTTCTTT.

In its sample, this clonotype was seen many times. V and J are TRBV11-2 and TRBJ2-2; a possible D gene is TRBD1 (6 bases). This CDR3 contains 16 residues. V was cut by 5 bases and J by 2 bases, with 15 bases left in between. Germline CDR1 SGHAT, CDR2 FQNNGV. CDR3 loop: CASSPQRTANTGELFF. The CDR3 DNA reads TGTGCCAGCAGCCCTCAGCGGACAGCCAACACCGGGGAGCTGTTTTTT.

Points on this clonotype: A much bigger clone sits one base away, suggesting this may be a read error. The rearrangement joins TRBV6-2 or TRBV6-3 to TRBJ2-7; TRBD1 might be the D (5 bases). The CDR3 consists of 13 residues. Germline CDR1 reads MNHEY; CDR2 reads SVGEGT. In DNA form, the CDR3 reads TGTGCCAGCAGTCAAGGGGCGGCCTACGGGCAGTACTTC. Amino acids: CASSQGAAYGQYF.

This rearrangement joins TRBV5-1 to TRBJ2-1; TRBD1 matches 7 bases. The CDR3 sequence is 16 residues long. V lost 0 bases and J lost 1; bases outside the gene matches: 4. Germline V gene data show CDR1 as SGHRS and CDR2 as YFSETQ. CDR3 amino acids: CASSLEAGGSYNEQFF. The CDR3 nucleotides read TGCGCCAGCAGCTTGGAGGCAGGGGGTTCCTACAATGAGCAGTTCTTC.

This clonotype was detected only a few times. This chain joins TRBV3-1 and TRBJ2-2, with 7 bases matching TRBD2. J gave up 0 bases and V 0 bases, and 7 bases lay outside the gene matches. The germline gives CDR1 LGHDT, CDR2 YNNKEL (reference sequence). CDR3 length: 18 residues. CDR3 DNA: TGTGCCAGCAGCCAAGAATCAAGCGGGGCACCGAACACCGGGGAGCTGTTTTTT. This sequence encodes CASSQESSGAPNTGELFF.

This clonotype was found many times. The chain links TRBV20-1 to TRBJ2-5; 10 bases map to TRBD1. This CDR3 is built from 14 residues. Looked up from germline, CDR1 is DFQATT and CDR2 is SNEGSKA (reference sequence). J gave up 5 bases and V 3 bases, and 6 bases lay outside the gene matches. The CDR3 bases are TGCAGTGCTAGCGCGGACAGGGGGTGGGAGACCCAGTACTTC. This encodes CSASADRGWETQYF.

This clonotype was counted ten times or more. The chain recombines TRBV5-1 with TRBJ2-3; 11 bases align to TRBD2. V was clipped by 2 bases and J by 7 bases; unmatched bases: 12. The germline CDR1 and CDR2 sequences are SGHRS and YFSETQ. This CDR3 has 17 residues. Here the CDR3 reads CASSLPTTSGDPYTQYF. Written as DNA, the CDR3 is TGCGCCAGCAGCTTACCAACGACTAGCGGGGATCCATATACGCAGTATTTT.

This chain's CDR3 is CASSTDLYGYTF. DNA of the CDR3: TGTGCCAGTAGTACAGATCTCTATGGCTACACCTTC. The rearrangement uses TRBV19 and TRBJ1-2; D ambiguous. This CDR3 contains 12 residues. Germline V lookup: CDR1 LNHDA, CDR2 SQIVND (reference sequence). The V gene lost 4 bases and the J gene lost 4 bases, with 7 bases spanning the gap.

This clonotype was observed at least ten times. The chain joins TRBV11-2 to TRBJ2-1; 7 bases are shared with TRBD2. Germline V CDR1 and CDR2: SGHAT, FQNNGV. The CDR3 is made up of 16 amino acids. After removal of 2 bases from V and 4 bases from J, the junction contained 8 bases not matched to a gene. This chain's CDR3 is CASSLMAGVDYNEQFF. The CDR3 DNA is TGTGCCAGCAGCTTAATGGCGGGAGTGGATTACAATGAGCAGTTCTTC.

This clonotype was observed many times. V usage is TRBV20-1 and J usage is TRBJ2-2; weak D call: TRBD1 (6 bases). Deletions cut 1 base from V and 4 bases from J, with 7 bases between. This CDR3 has 13 residues. The germline gives CDR1 DFQATT, CDR2 SNEGSKA (reference sequence). CDR3 in amino acids: CSARVTGTGELFF. DNA of the CDR3: TGCAGTGCTAGAGTGACAGGCACCGGGGAGCTGTTTTTT.

This clonotype was detected only a few times. The chain carries TRBV19 and TRBJ2-5; D may be TRBD1 or TRBD2 (5 bases each). V lost 8 bases, J lost 3 bases, and 16 bases lay in between. The CDR3 has 14 residues. The germline CDR1 and CDR2 sequences are LNHDA and SQIVND (reference sequence). Here the CDR3 DNA reads TGTGCCAGTGGAAGGGACGGACGAGAAGAGACCCAGTACTTC. Amino acids: CASGRDGREETQYF.

This clonotype has at least ten counts. J is TRBJ2-2 and V is TRBV6-1; perhaps TRBD2 as D (6 bases). The V end was cut by 6 bases, the J end by 1 base, with 9 bases between. CDR1 MNHNS and CDR2 SASEGT come from the germline V gene. This CDR3 region has 14 residues. In nucleotides, the CDR3 is TGTGCCAGCAGGCGGGGCGAGAACACCGGGGAGCTGTTTTTT. It specifies CASRRGENTGELFF.

The table lists this clonotype with many counts. This chain connects TRBV30 to TRBJ1-1, with D possibly TRBD1 on 5 matching bases. The CDR3 is 14 residues long. Germline CDR1 and CDR2: GTSNPN and SVGIG (reference sequence). Deletions cut 4 bases from V and 1 base from J, with 13 bases between. This CDR3 is CAWTRQLKNTEAFF. CDR3 sequence (DNA): TGTGCCTGGACCCGACAGCTTAAGAACACTGAAGCTTTCTTT.

This clonotype showed up many times. This rearrangement joins TRBV29-1 to TRBJ2-7, with 11 bases matching TRBD2. The CDR3 length is 16 residues. The germline V gene has CDR1 SQVTM and CDR2 ANQGSEA. Trimming cost V 4 bases and J 0 bases; bases outside gene matches: 8. This chain's CDR3 is CSVVGLAGGASYEQYF. The CDR3 DNA reads TGCAGCGTTGTAGGGCTAGCGGGAGGTGCCTCCTACGAGCAGTACTTC.

This clonotype was seen ten or more times. The genes are TRBV7-6 and TRBJ2-7; 12 bases align to TRBD1. This CDR3 spans 14 amino acids. The V gene's germline CDR1 is SGHVS and CDR2 FNYEAQ. The V segment lost 4 bases and the J segment 6 bases; nucleotides outside the gene matches: 4. The CDR3 coding sequence is TGTGCCAGCAGCTGGGGACAGGGGGCGGGCGAGCAGTACTTC. It encodes CASSWGQGAGEQYF.

This clonotype has ten or more counts. The chain is built from TRBV27 and TRBJ1-2, with 7 bases aligning to TRBD1. With 5 bases clipped from V and 0 bases from J, the junction kept 6 bases outside the gene matches. Germline assignment: CDR1 MNHEY and CDR2 SMNVEV (reference sequence). The CDR3 is made up of 15 amino acids. CDR3 sequence reads: CASSTWTGTNYGYTF. The CDR3 coding sequence is TGTGCCAGCAGTACGTGGACAGGCACTAACTATGGCTACACCTTC.

This clonotype was counted between two and nine times. A much larger clonotype is one base distant, so this may be a read error. This chain links TRBV11-2 with TRBJ2-1, with 7 positions matching TRBD2. Germline V gene lookup returns CDR1 SGHAT and CDR2 FQNNGV. CDR3 length equals 15 residues. The CDR3 loop reads CAGSTSASRYNEQFF. In DNA form, the CDR3 reads TGTGCCGGCAGCACTAGCGCCTCACGCTACAATGAGCAGTTCTTC.

A few counts support this clonotype. The V and J genes are TRBV12-3 or TRBV12-4 and TRBJ2-7; 9 bases line up with TRBD1. This CDR3 contains 16 residues. V was clipped by 4 bases and J by 4 bases; unmatched bases: 11. This CDR3 reads CASSSWLPTGGYEQYF. CDR3 DNA sequence: TGTGCCAGCAGTTCCTGGCTCCCGACAGGGGGGTACGAGCAGTACTTC.

This clonotype was seen many times. The V call is TRBV28, the J call TRBJ2-1; 7 nucleotides agree with TRBD1. CDR3 size: 14 residues. With V trimmed by 5 bases and J by 8 bases, 9 bases remained unmatched. Germline values: CDR1 MDHEN, CDR2 SYDVKM. The CDR3 coding sequence is TGTGCCAGCAGTCCACCGACAGGGATCGATGAGCAGTTCTTC. Amino acids: CASSPPTGIDEQFF.